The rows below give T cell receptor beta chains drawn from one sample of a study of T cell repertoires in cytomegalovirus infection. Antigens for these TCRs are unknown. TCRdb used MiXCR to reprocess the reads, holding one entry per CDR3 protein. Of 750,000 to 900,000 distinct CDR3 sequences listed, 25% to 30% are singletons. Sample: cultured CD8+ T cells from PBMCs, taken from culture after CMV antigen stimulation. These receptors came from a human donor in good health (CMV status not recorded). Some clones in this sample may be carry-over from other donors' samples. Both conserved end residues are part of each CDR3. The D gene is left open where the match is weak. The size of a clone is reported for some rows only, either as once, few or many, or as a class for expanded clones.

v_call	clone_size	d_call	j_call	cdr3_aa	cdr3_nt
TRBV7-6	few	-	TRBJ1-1	CASSGRTEAMNTEAFF	TGTGCCAGCAGCGGACGGACAGAGGCCATGAACACTGAAGCTTTCTTT
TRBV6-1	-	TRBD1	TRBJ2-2	CATTTGQGDTGELFF	TGTGCCACCACCACCGGACAGGGAGACACCGGGGAGCTGTTTTTT
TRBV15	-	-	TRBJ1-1	CATSRDSGGFTEAFF	TGTGCCACCAGCAGAGATTCTGGGGGTTTCACTGAAGCTTTCTTT
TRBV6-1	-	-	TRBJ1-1	CASSEGTGMNTEAFF	TGTGCCAGCAGTGAAGGAACAGGGATGAACACTGAAGCTTTCTTT
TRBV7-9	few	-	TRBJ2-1	CASVWIHEQFF	TGTGCCAGCGTCTGGATCCATGAGCAGTTCTTC
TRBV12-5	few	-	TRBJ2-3	CASGLTSPSPRGTDTQYF	TGTGCTAGTGGATTGACTAGTCCTTCCCCTCGGGGAACAGATACGCAGTATTTT
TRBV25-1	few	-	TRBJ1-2	CASSDGAALYGYTF	TGTGCCAGCAGTGACGGGGCAGCCCTCTATGGCTACACCTTC
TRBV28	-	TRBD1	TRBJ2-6	CASSLGQVLGGANVLTF	TGTGCCAGCAGTCTCGGACAGGTTTTAGGGGGGGCCAACGTCCTGACTTTC
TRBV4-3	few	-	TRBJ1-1	CASSRVDSGYETFF	TGCGCCAGCAGCCGCGTTGACAGTGGGTATGAAACTTTCTTT
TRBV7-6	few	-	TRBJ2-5	CASSLIAEIQETQYF	TGTGCCAGCAGCTTAATAGCGGAGATACAAGAGACCCAGTACTTC
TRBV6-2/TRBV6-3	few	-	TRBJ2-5	CATGGSGTQYF	TGTGCCACAGGGGGGAGTGGGACCCAGTACTTC
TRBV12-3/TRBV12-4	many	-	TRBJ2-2	CASSLYTGELFF	TGTGCCAGCAGCTTATATACCGGGGAGCTGTTTTTT
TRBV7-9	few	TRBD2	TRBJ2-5	CASSFELAQETQYF	TGTGCCAGCAGCTTCGAACTAGCGCAAGAGACCCAGTACTTC
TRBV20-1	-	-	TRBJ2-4	CSARQSLAKNIQYF	TGCAGTGCTAGACAGAGCCTAGCCAAAAACATTCAGTACTTC
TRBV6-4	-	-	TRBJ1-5	CASSVRDASNQPQHF	TGTGCCAGCAGTGTCAGAGACGCGAGCAATCAGCCCCAGCATTTT
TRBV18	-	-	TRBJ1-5	CASSPPDQEYNQPQHF	TGTGCCAGCTCACCACCGGATCAGGAATACAATCAGCCCCAGCATTTT
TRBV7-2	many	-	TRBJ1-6	CASSSLQGRSYNSPLHF	TGTGCCAGCAGCTCGTTACAGGGACGGTCGTATAATTCACCCCTCCACTTT
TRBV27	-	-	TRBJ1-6	CASSLLGPTSNSPLHF	TGTGCCAGCAGTCTCTTAGGGCCTACGTCAAATTCACCCCTCCACTTT
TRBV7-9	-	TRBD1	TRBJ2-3	CASSHRDRGPDTQYF	TGTGCCAGCAGCCACCGGGACAGGGGACCCGATACGCAGTATTTT
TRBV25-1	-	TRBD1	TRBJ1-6	CASRGQGAKSPLHF	TGTGCCAGCAGGGGACAGGGGGCAAAATCACCCCTCCACTTT
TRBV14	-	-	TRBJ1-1	CASSLSWWGEGNTEAFF	TGTGCCAGCAGCTTAAGCTGGTGGGGCGAAGGGAACACTGAAGCTTTCTTT
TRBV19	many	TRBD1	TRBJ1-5	CASSRWTGGQQPQHF	TGTGCCAGTAGCCGATGGACAGGCGGGCAGCAGCCCCAGCATTTT
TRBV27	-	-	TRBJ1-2	CASSLSWDNYGYTF	TGTGCCAGCAGTTTATCTTGGGACAACTATGGCTACACCTTC